This T cell receptor (beta chain) is drawn from a study of breast tumors, draining lymph nodes, adjacent tissues. TCRdb re-called the multiplex PCR reads through MiXCR, storing one row per CDR3 protein. The sample contains over 10,000 distinct CDR3 sequences, 45% to 50% of which appear only once. General observations from the study: Tumor and nontumor repertoires were significantly more similar in luminal-like than in basal-like breast cancer.

After removal of 3 bases from V and 2 bases from J, the junction contained 10 bases not matched to a gene. CDR1 KGHDR and CDR2 SFDVKD come from the germline V gene. The CDR3 is 17 amino acids. Concerning this clonotype itself: The antigen is not known.

The TCR originated in a female donor with breast cancer. Some clones in this sample may be carry-over from other donors' samples. The sequenced material came from tumor-adjacent breast tissue. V usage is TRBV24-1 and J usage is TRBJ2-3; 7 bases agree with TRBD1. CDR3 amino acids: CATSDTPGTVITDTQYF. The CDR3 coding sequence is TGTGCCACCAGTGATACGCCCGGGACAGTAATCACAGATACGCAGTATTTT.